Each of the 24 T cell receptor beta chains below was sequenced from the same sample in a study of blood T cell repertoires in COVID-19. Clones were sequenced by immunoSEQ multiplex PCR, and TCRdb holds only the in-frame ones, with some missing. This sample has about 150,000 clones, with around 83% found just once. What was sequenced was peripheral blood. Every receptor here comes from a woman aged 70-85 years who had recovered from COVID-19.

The V and J genes are TRBV5-4 and TRBJ2-7; 8 bases fit TRBD1. The CDR3 spans 15 residues. With 3 bases clipped from V and 4 bases from J, the junction kept 9 bases outside the gene matches. Germline V gene data show CDR1 as SGHNT and CDR2 as YYREEE (reference sequence). The chain's CDR3 is CASSYWTGNVYEQYF. For the CDR3, the DNA is TGTGCCAGCAGCTACTGGACAGGGAACGTGTACGAGCAGTACTTC. The full variable domain, with the rest looked up from reference TRBV5-4 and TRBJ2-7, is ETGVTQSPTHLIKTRGQQVTLRCSSQSGHNTVSWYQQALGQGPQFIFQYYREEENGRGNFPPRFSGLQFPNYSSELNVNALELDDSALYLCASSYWTGNVYEQYFGPGTRLTVT.

The chain recombines TRBV19 with TRBJ2-2; D possibly corresponds to TRBD1 (5 bases). In germline, CDR1 is LNHDA, CDR2 SQIVND (reference sequence). The V and J ends lost 6 bases and 5 bases respectively, with 13 bases between them. CDR3 size: 14 residues. Written as DNA, the CDR3 is TGTGCCAGTAGCCCGATGGGGCGGACCGGGGAGCTGTTTTTT. The encoded protein is CASSPMGRTGELFF.

This clone has just one count. The rearrangement joins TRBV6-6 to TRBJ2-1; a possible D gene is TRBD2 (5 bases). V lost 5 bases, J lost 9 bases, and 14 bases lay in between. This CDR3 has 13 amino acids. The germline V gene has CDR1 MNHNY and CDR2 SVGAGI (reference sequence). The CDR3 reads CASSDLASGEQFF. The CDR3 nucleotides read TGTGCCAGCAGTGACCTAGCTTCGGGTGAGCAGTTCTTC.

This chain uses TRBV13 with TRBJ1-4; D is ambiguous. The CDR3 sequence is 15 residues long. V shed 4 bases and J shed 2 bases, with 11 bases lying between them. Germline V gives CDR1 PRHDT, CDR2 FYEKMQ (reference sequence). The CDR3 loop is CASSWRVGTNEKLFF. Here the CDR3 DNA reads TGTGCCAGCAGCTGGCGGGTTGGGACTAATGAAAAACTGTTTTTT.

This clone has a single count. The genes are TRBV5-1 and TRBJ2-5, with 11 nucleotides matching TRBD2. There are 15 residues in the CDR3. With V trimmed by 6 bases and J by 1 base, 5 bases remained unmatched. Germline-derived CDR1 and CDR2 are SGHRS and YFSETQ. In nucleotides, the CDR3 is TGCGCCAGCACTCGGCTAGCGGGGGGCCAAGAGACCCAGTACTTC. Translated: CASTRLAGGQETQYF.

This clone appeared a few times. V is TRBV12-3 or TRBV12-4 and J is TRBJ1-2; unclear D gene. The CDR3 spans 13 residues. V was clipped by 2 bases and J by 5 bases, with 9 bases between them. CDR3 bases: TGTGCCAGCAGTTTATTACAGTTATATGGCTACACCTTC. Residues: CASSLLQLYGYTF.

The CDR3 bases are TGCGCCAGCAGTGGACCCCCAGGCTCCTACAATGAGCAGTTCTTC. It yields the protein CASSGPPGSYNEQFF. This chain uses TRBV10-2 with TRBJ2-1; D not resolved. Germline V CDR1 and CDR2: WSHSY, SAAADI. The CDR3 has 15 residues. V lost 4 bases, J lost 0 bases, and 10 bases lay in between.

This rearrangement joins TRBV11-2 to TRBJ2-1, with 8 bases identical to TRBD2. The germline gives CDR1 SGHAT, CDR2 FQNNGV. The CDR3 consists of 15 residues. Losses at the gene ends were 2 bases for V and 10 bases for J; bases not matched to a gene: 10. CDR3 region: CASSLFGGAYQEQFF. DNA of the CDR3: TGTGCCAGCAGCTTATTCGGGGGGGCCTACCAGGAGCAGTTCTTC.

The rearrangement uses TRBV19 and TRBJ1-3; D is perhaps TRBD1 (6 bases). The CDR3 spans 14 residues. Germline CDR1 reads LNHDA; CDR2 reads SQIVND (reference sequence). V was shortened by 3 bases and J by 2 bases, with 8 bases between the two germline ends. The CDR3 DNA reads TGTGCCAGTAGTATTCAGGGGACTGGAAACACCATATATTTT. As protein: CASSIQGTGNTIYF.

This chain connects TRBV6-5 to TRBJ2-3; 7 bases map to TRBD1. With V trimmed by 6 bases and J by 5 bases, 8 bases remained unmatched. CDR3 length equals 14 residues. Germline CDR1 MNHEY, CDR2 SVGAGI. Written as DNA, the CDR3 is TGTGCCAGCAGCAGGGGCAGGGGGATAGATACGCAGTATTTT. It codes for CASSRGRGIDTQYF.

V usage is TRBV9 and J usage is TRBJ2-3; 9 nucleotides match TRBD2. Germline V gene sequence: CDR1 SGDLS, CDR2 YYNGEE. Trimming cost V 4 bases and J 0 bases; bases outside gene matches: 6. The CDR3 loop spans 16 amino acids. CDR3 sequence: CASSPRGTSSTDTQYF. The CDR3 DNA is TGTGCCAGCAGCCCCCGGGGGACTAGCAGCACAGATACGCAGTATTTT. Combining the CDR3 with reference TRBV9 and TRBJ2-3 gives the whole variable domain DSGVTQTPKHLITATGQRVTLRCSPRSGDLSVYWYQQSLDQGLQFLIQYYNGEERAKGNILERFSAQQFPDLHSELNLSSLELGDSALYFCASSPRGTSSTDTQYFGPGTRLTVL.

The chain links TRBV11-3 to TRBJ2-1, with D maybe TRBD1 (6 bases). Germline CDR1 is SGHNT and CDR2 is YENEEA. V was clipped by 5 bases and J by 0 bases, with 11 bases between them. This CDR3 comprises 15 residues. CDR3 sequence: CASSPTGSSYNEQFF. The CDR3 DNA reads TGTGCCAGCAGCCCCACAGGGAGCTCCTACAATGAGCAGTTCTTC.

J is TRBJ1-5 and V is TRBV5-1; 9 bases map to TRBD1. Germline V gene sequence: CDR1 SGHRS, CDR2 YFSETQ. The CDR3 is made up of 14 amino acids. J was trimmed by 7 bases and V by 0 bases; bases with no gene match: 2. The CDR3: CASSLGDRAQPQHF. The CDR3 coding sequence is TGCGCCAGCAGCTTGGGGGACAGGGCCCAGCCCCAGCATTTT.

This sequence joins TRBV19 and TRBJ2-3, with 10 bases that match TRBD2. CDR1 and CDR2 from the germline V gene are LNHDA and SQIVND (reference sequence). Trimming took 7 bases from V and 1 from J; bases not matched to a gene: 8. CDR3 length: 16 amino acids. The CDR3 DNA sequence: TGTGCCAGTAAACCGCTAGCGGGGGAACGCACAGATACGCAGTATTTT. It translates to CASKPLAGERTDTQYF.

The chain couples TRBV7-2 to TRBJ2-7; 10 positions match TRBD2. The CDR3 sequence is 15 residues long. Germline V lookup: CDR1 SGHTA, CDR2 FQGNSA. Trimming removed 5 bases from V and 2 bases from J; junction bases left unmatched: 6. CDR3 DNA sequence: TGTGCCAGCAGCCGGACTAGCGGCGGGGCCTACGAGCAGTACTTC. Its translation is CASSRTSGGAYEQYF.

The chain has TRBV6-5 and TRBJ2-7; TRBD1 matches at 9 bases. This CDR3 has 14 residues. In germline, CDR1 is MNHEY, CDR2 SVGAGI. The V gene end was trimmed by 2 bases and the J gene end by 9 bases; junction bases not matched to a gene: 8. CDR3 nucleotides: TGTGCCAGCAGTTACCCGGACAGGGGAGGCCGGCAGTACTTC. Protein product: CASSYPDRGGRQYF.

The V gene is TRBV10-3, the J gene TRBJ2-7, with 9 bases fitting TRBD1. Germline lookup yields CDR1 ENHRY and CDR2 SYGVKD. With V trimmed by 5 bases and J by 2 bases, 10 bases remained unmatched. There are 16 residues in the CDR3. In nucleotides, the CDR3 is TGTGCCATCAGTAGACTTAGACAGGGGGGGACCTACGAGCAGTACTTC. It is translated as CAISRLRQGGTYEQYF.

The chain is built from TRBV5-8 and TRBJ2-1, with 11 bases fitting TRBD2. From germline, CDR1 is SGHTS and CDR2 YDEGEE. The CDR3 sequence is 16 residues long. After removal of 6 bases from V and 6 bases from J, the junction contained 11 bases not matched to a gene. CDR3 in amino acids: CASTQSTSGGGNEQFF. For the CDR3, the DNA is TGTGCCAGCACCCAATCAACTAGCGGGGGCGGCAATGAGCAGTTCTTC.

This chain links TRBV6-5 with TRBJ2-7, with D perhaps TRBD2 (7 bases). The CDR3 extends over 15 amino acids. From germline, CDR1 is MNHEY and CDR2 SVGAGI. V was shortened by 6 bases and J by 4 bases, with 19 bases between the two germline ends. Here the CDR3 DNA reads TGTGCCAGCAGCGCCCCGGCAGGGAGGGGGTACGAGCAGTACTTC. This codes for CASSAPAGRGYEQYF.

The CDR3 sequence is CASKPTGGRGDTQYF. As DNA, the CDR3 is TGTGCCAGCAAACCCACAGGGGGCAGGGGAGATACGCAGTATTTT. The gene calls are TRBV6-5 and TRBJ2-3; TRBD1 matches 9 bases. CDR3 size: 15 residues. The germline V gene has CDR1 MNHEY and CDR2 SVGAGI. V dropped 7 bases and J dropped 5; count of bases not matched to a gene: 10.

The chain is built from TRBV6-6 and TRBJ2-3; possibly TRBD2 for D (6 bases). V was pared by 6 bases and J by 2 bases, with 12 bases between. CDR3 length equals 14 residues. Looked up from germline, CDR1 is MNHNY and CDR2 is SVGAGI (reference sequence). The chain's CDR3 is CASSPRGFTDTQYF. The CDR3, as DNA: TGTGCCAGCAGCCCCCGGGGGTTCACAGATACGCAGTATTTT.

A few counts support this clone. The chain recombines TRBV9 with TRBJ2-5, with 9 bases identical to TRBD2. CDR1 SGDLS and CDR2 YYNGEE come from the germline V gene. Unmatched junction bases numbered 12, after V lost 7 bases and J lost 5 bases. The CDR3 is made up of 15 amino acids. DNA for the CDR3: TGTGCCAGCTCCCCCGGCGGGGGGGCCCTGGAGACCCAGTACTTC. Translation gives CASSPGGGALETQYF. Looking up the rest from reference TRBV9 and TRBJ2-5 gives the full variable domain: DSGVTQTPKHLITATGQRVTLRCSPRSGDLSVYWYQQSLDQGLQFLIQYYNGEERAKGNILERFSAQQFPDLHSELNLSSLELGDSALYFCASSPGGGALETQYFGPGTRLLVL.

V usage is TRBV6-2 or TRBV6-3 and J usage is TRBJ2-7; TRBD2 is a possible D gene (6 bases). The germline CDR1 and CDR2 sequences are MNHEY and SVGEGT. There are 12 residues in the CDR3. Deletions cut 0 bases from V and 13 bases from J, with 13 bases between. The CDR3, as DNA: TGTGCCAGCAGTTACTCGAGGGACTCCTTCTACTTC. Translating gives CASSYSRDSFYF.

The rearrangement joins TRBV5-6 to TRBJ1-6; weak D call: TRBD1 (5 bases). The length of the CDR3 is 16 residues. From germline, CDR1 is SGHDT and CDR2 YYEEEE. V dropped 0 bases and J dropped 7 bases, with 14 bases sitting between them. Here the CDR3 reads CASSLAGDPTNSPLHF. In DNA, the CDR3 is TGTGCCAGCAGCTTGGCGGGGGACCCTACAAATTCACCCCTCCACTTT.